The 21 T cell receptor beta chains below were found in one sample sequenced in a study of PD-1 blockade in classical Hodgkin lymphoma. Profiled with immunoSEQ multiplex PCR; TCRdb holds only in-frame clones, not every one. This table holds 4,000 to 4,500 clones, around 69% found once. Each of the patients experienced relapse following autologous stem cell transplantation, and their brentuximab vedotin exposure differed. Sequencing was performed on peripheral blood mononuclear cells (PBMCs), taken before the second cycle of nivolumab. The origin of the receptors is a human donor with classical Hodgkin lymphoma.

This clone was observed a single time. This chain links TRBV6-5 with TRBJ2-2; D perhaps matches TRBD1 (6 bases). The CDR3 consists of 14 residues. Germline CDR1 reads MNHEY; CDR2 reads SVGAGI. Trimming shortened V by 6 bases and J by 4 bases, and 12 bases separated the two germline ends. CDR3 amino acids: CASSSHRVTGELFF. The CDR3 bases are TGTGCCAGCAGCTCTCACAGGGTCACCGGGGAGCTGTTTTTT.

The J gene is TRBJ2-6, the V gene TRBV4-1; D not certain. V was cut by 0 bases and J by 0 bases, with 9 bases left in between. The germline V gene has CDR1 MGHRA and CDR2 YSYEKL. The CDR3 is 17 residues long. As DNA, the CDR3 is TGCGCCAGCAGCCAAGAAGGGTACCTCTCTGGGGCCAACGTCCTGACTTTC. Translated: CASSQEGYLSGANVLTF.

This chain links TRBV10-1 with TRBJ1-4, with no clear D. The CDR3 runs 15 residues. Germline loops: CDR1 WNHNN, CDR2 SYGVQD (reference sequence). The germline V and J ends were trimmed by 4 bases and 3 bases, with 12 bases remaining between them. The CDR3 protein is CASSVTQLANEKLFF. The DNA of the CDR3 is TGCGCCAGCAGTGTAACGCAACTCGCTAATGAAAAACTGTTTTTT.

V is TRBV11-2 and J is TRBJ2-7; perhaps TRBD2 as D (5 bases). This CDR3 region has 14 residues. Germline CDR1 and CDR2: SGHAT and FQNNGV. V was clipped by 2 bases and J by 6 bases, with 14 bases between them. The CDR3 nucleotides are TGTGCCAGCAGCTTATATCCGGGATCAACCGAGCAGTACTTC. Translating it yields CASSLYPGSTEQYF.

CDR3 protein: CASSTGTGSGTQYF. The CDR3 region has the DNA TGTGCCAGTAGTACCGGGACAGGGTCAGGTACGCAGTATTTT. The chain links TRBV19 to TRBJ2-3; 9 positions agree with TRBD1. The germline CDR1 and CDR2 sequences are LNHDA and SQIVND (reference sequence). The CDR3 runs 14 residues. V shed 4 bases and J 8 bases; nucleotides not matched to a gene: 7.

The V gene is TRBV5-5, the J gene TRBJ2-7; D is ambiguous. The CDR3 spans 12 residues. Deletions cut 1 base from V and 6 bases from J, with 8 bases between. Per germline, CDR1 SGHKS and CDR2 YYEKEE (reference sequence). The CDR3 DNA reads TGTGCCAGCAGCTTGTGGGATCTCGAGCAGTACTTC. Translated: CASSLWDLEQYF.

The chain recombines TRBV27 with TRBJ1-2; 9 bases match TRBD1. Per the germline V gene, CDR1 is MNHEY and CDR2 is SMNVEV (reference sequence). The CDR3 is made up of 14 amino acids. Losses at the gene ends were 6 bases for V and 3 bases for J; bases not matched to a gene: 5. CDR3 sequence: CASSPQGAYYGYTF. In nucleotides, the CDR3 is TGTGCCAGCAGCCCACAGGGGGCGTACTATGGCTACACCTTC.

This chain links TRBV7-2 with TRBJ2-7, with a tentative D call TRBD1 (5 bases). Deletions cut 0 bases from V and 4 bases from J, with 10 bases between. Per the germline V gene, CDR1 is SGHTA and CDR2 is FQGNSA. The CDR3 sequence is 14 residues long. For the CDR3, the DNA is TGTGCCAGCAGCTTAGCCGACAGATTTTACGAGCAGTACTTC. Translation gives CASSLADRFYEQYF.

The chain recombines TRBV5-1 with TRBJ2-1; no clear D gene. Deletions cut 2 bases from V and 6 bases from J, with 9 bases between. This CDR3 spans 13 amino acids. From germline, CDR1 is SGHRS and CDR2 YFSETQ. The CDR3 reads CASSFNGGNEQFF. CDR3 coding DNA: TGCGCCAGCAGCTTCAATGGCGGCAATGAGCAGTTCTTC.

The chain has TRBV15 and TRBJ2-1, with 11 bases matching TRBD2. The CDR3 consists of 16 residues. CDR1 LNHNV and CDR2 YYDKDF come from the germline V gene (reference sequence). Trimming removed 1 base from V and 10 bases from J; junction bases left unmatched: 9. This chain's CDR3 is CATSRAVAGGPGEQFF. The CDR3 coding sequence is TGTGCCACCAGCAGAGCAGTAGCGGGAGGGCCGGGAGAGCAGTTCTTC.

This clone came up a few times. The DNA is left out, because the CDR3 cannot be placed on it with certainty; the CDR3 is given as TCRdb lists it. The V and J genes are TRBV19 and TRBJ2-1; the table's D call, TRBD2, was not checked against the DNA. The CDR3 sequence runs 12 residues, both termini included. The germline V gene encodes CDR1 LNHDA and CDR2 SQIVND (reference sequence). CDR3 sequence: CASTVAGGARIF.

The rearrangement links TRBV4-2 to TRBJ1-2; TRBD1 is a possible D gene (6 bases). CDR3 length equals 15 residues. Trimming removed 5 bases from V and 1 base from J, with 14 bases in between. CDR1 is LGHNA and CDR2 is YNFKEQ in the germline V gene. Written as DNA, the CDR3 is TGTGCCAGCAGCGGGGCCGCACAGGGTAACTATGGCTACACCTTC. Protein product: CASSGAAQGNYGYTF.

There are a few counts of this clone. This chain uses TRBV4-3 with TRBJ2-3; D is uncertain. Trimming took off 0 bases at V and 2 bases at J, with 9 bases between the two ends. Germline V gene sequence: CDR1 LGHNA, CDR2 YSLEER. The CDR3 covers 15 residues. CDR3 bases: TGCGCCAGCAGCCAAGACTACAAGATCACAGATACGCAGTATTTT. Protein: CASSQDYKITDTQYF.

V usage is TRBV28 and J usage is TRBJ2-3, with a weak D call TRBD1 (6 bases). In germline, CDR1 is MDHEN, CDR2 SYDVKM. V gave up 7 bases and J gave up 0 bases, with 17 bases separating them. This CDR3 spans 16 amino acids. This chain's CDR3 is CASTLIRGSSTDTQYF. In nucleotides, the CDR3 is TGTGCCAGCACCCTCATCAGGGGCTCTAGCACAGATACGCAGTATTTT.

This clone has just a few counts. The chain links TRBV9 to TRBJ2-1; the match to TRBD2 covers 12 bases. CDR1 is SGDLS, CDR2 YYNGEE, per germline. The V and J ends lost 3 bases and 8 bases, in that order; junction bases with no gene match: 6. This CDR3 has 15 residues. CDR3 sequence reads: CASSATSGSFYEQFF. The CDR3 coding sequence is TGTGCCAGCAGCGCGACTAGCGGGAGCTTCTATGAGCAGTTCTTC.

The CDR3 DNA sequence: TGTGCCAGTAGTGTGAGCTCCTATAATTCACCCCTCCACTTT. It is translated as CASSVSSYNSPLHF. V gene TRBV19 combines with J gene TRBJ1-6; D is unclear. Between the trimmed V and J ends, which lost 5 bases and 0 bases, there was a span of 5 bases. Germline V gives CDR1 LNHDA, CDR2 SQIVND (reference sequence). The CDR3 length is 14 residues. The full variable domain, in which reference TRBV19 and TRBJ1-6 provide the parts outside the CDR3, is DGGITQSPKYLFRKEGQNVTLSCEQNLNHDAMYWYRQDPGQGLRLIYYSQIVNDFQKGDIAEGYSVSREKKESFPLTVTSAQKNPTAFYLCASSVSSYNSPLHFGNGTRLTVT.

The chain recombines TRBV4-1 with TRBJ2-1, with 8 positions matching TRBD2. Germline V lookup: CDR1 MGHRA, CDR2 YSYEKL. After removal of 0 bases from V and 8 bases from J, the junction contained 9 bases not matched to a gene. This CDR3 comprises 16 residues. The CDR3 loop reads CASSQDHSGSPHEQFF. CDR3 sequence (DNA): TGCGCCAGCAGCCAAGATCACAGCGGGAGCCCCCATGAGCAGTTCTTC.

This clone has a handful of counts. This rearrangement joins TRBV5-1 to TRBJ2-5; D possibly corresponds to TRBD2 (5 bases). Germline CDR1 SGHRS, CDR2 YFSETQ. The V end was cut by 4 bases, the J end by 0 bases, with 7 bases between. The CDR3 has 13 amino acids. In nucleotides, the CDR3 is TGCGCCAGCAGCAGGGAGTACCAAGAGACCCAGTACTTC. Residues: CASSREYQETQYF. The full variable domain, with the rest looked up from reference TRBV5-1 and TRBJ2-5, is KAGVTQTPRYLIKTRGQQVTLSCSPISGHRSVSWYQQTPGQGLQFLFEYFSETQRNKGNFPGRFSGRQFSNSRSEMNVSTLELGDSALYLCASSREYQETQYFGPGTRLLVL.

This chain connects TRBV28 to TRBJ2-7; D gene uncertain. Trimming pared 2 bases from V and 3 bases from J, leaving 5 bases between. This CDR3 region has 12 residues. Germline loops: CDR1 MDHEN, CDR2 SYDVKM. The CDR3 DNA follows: TGTGCCAGCAGTTTAACAGTCTACGAGCAGTACTTC. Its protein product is CASSLTVYEQYF. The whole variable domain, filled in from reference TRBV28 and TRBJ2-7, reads DVKVTQSSRYLVKRTGEKVFLECVQDMDHENMFWYRQDPGLGLRLIYFSYDVKMKEKGDIPEGYSVSREKKERFSLILESASTNQTSMYLCASSLTVYEQYFGPGTRLTVT.

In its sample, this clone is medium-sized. CDR3 sequence reads: CASSWFSADSYEQYF. CDR3 nucleotides: TGTGCCAGCAGTTGGTTTAGCGCCGACTCCTACGAGCAGTACTTC. The chain recombines TRBV28 with TRBJ2-7; maybe TRBD2 (5 bases). The V gene lost 4 bases and the J gene lost 0 bases, with 13 bases spanning the gap. The CDR3 is made up of 15 amino acids. Per the germline V gene, CDR1 is MDHEN and CDR2 is SYDVKM.

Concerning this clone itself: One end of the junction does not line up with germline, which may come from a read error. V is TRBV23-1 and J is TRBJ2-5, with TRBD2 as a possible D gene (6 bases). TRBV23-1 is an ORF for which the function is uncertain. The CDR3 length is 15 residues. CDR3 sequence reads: CASSHEPDRLEAQYF. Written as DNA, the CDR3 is TGCGCCAGCAGTCATGAGCCGGATAGACTAGAGGCCCAGTACTTC.